This TCR beta chain was identified during a study of siplizumab effects on memory and regulatory T cells. Study conclusions and caveats: In controls, 26.9% of mappable alloreactive CD4+ clones were Treg-derived on average, versus around 70% with siplizumab.

Clones were read by immunoSEQ multiplex PCR, and TCRdb kept only the in-frame ones, dropping some. Among about 120,000 clones listed, around 93% were seen once. Trimming cost V 5 bases and J 5 bases, with 12 bases left between them. Germline assignment: CDR1 LNHDA and CDR2 SQIVND (reference sequence). This CDR3 has 13 amino acids. Only a few counts were recorded for this clone. The antigen remains undetermined. V gene TRBV19 combines with J gene TRBJ1-1; D is unclear. The receptor's source is a human donor in good health. The sequencing sample was made of non-Treg CD4+ T cells sorted from blood. In DNA, the CDR3 is TGTGCCAGTAGTGTCAGTCCGGCGACTGAAGCTTTCTTT. This translates into CASSVSPATEAFF.